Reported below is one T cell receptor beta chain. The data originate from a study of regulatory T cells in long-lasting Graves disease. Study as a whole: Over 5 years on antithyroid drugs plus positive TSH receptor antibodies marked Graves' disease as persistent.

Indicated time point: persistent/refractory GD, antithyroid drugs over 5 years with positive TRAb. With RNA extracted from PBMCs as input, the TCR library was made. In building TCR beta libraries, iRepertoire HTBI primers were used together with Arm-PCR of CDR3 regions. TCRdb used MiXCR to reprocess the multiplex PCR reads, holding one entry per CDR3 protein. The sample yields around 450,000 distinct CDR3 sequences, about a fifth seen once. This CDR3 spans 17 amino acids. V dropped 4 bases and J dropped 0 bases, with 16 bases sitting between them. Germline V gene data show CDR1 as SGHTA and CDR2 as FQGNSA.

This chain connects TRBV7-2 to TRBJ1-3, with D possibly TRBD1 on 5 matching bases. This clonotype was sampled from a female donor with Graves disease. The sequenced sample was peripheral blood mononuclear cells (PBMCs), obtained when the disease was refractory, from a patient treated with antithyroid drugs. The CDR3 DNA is TGTGCCAGCAGCTCGACGACAGAAAACTTCTCTGGAAACACCATATATTTT. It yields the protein CASSSTTENFSGNTIYF.